This TCR beta chain was documented in a study of Ad26.COV2.S vaccination and SARS-CoV-2 variants. The study's findings and limits: Vaccinees reportedly had broad spike-specific CD8+ and CD4+ T cell responses.

V lost 3 bases to trimming and J lost 6 bases, with 20 bases between them. CDR1 is MNHEY and CDR2 is SMNVEV in the germline V gene (reference sequence). This CDR3 is 16 amino acids long. This table comes from immunoSEQ multiplex PCR, and its TCRdb copy is limited to in-frame clones, with some not included. The data hold 350,000 to 500,000 clones, with nearly 90% observed a single time. This clone appeared a few times. Its antigen is undetermined. Treatment here: about 20 received Ad26.COV2.S at low or high dose, single or two shots; about 5 received placebo; per-sample allocation not given. Material that was analyzed had been drawn on day 63 after the first vaccine or placebo injection.

Sequencing was performed on peripheral blood, taken in a trial of Ad26.COV2.S vaccine versus placebo. This TCR was sampled from a person aged 18 to 65 who received the Ad26.COV2.S COVID-19 vaccine or a placebo. This rearrangement joins TRBV27 to TRBJ1-1, with D perhaps TRBD1 (5 bases). CDR3 sequence reads: CASSFVSGTVGAEAFF. CDR3 DNA: TGTGCCAGCAGTTTTGTTTCCGGGACGGTGGGCGCTGAAGCTTTCTTT.